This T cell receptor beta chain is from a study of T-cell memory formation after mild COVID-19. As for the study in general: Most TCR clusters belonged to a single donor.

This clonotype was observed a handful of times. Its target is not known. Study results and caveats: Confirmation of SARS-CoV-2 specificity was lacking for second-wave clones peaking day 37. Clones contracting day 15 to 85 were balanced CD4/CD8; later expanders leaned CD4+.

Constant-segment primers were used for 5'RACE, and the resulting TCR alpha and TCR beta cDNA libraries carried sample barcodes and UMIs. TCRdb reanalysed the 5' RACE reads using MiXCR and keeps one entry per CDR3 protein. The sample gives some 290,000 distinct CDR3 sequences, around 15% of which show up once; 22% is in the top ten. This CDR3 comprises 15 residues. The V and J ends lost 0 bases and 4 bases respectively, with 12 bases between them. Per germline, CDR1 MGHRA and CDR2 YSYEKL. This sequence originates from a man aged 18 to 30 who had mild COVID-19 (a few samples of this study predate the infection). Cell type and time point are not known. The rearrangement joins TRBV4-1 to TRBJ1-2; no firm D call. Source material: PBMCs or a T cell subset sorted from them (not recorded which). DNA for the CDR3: TGCGCCAGCAGCCAAGATGACGGACTACCCTATGGCTACACCTTC. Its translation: CASSQDDGLPYGYTF.